Below, 16 T cell receptor beta chains from the same sample are listed, as sequenced in a study of graft-versus-host responses after intestinal transplantation. The antigens for these receptors are not known. TCRdb's copy holds only in-frame clones and misses some; the assay was immunoSEQ multiplex PCR. The sample includes about 150,000 clones, about 93% seen only once; the top ten take roughly 0.19%. Sequenced material: unstimulated CD4+ T cells sorted from spleen or lymph node cells, taken before intestinal transplant. The receptors shown here come from a human donor who received an intestinal transplant.

V is TRBV6-1 and J is TRBJ1-2; TRBD1 might be the D (6 bases). CDR1 and CDR2 from the germline V gene are MNHNS and SASEGT. The length of the CDR3 is 13 residues. Trimming removed 4 bases from V and 8 bases from J, with 14 bases in between. The chain's CDR3 is CASSVGGTGGYTF. The CDR3 region has the DNA TGTGCCAGCAGTGTCGGGGGCACGGGGGGCTACACCTTC.

J is TRBJ2-3 and V is TRBV4-2; D remains unclear. Germline assignment: CDR1 LGHNA and CDR2 YNFKEQ. The CDR3 has 12 amino acids. Trimming stripped 4 bases from V and 6 bases from J, with 8 bases between. CDR3 in amino acids: CASSLSRDTQYF. The CDR3 DNA reads TGTGCCAGCAGCCTCAGTAGGGATACGCAGTATTTT.

This rearrangement joins TRBV6-1 to TRBJ2-7, with a possible D match to TRBD1 (6 bases). V was clipped by 7 bases and J by 4 bases, with 14 bases between them. Germline CDR1 reads MNHNS; CDR2 reads SASEGT. This CDR3 contains 13 residues. Here the CDR3 reads CASTQGWPYEQYF. In DNA form, the CDR3 reads TGTGCCAGCACACAGGGTTGGCCTTACGAGCAGTACTTC.

The J gene is TRBJ2-1, the V gene TRBV28; D could derive from TRBD1 or TRBD2 (6 bases each). Germline-derived CDR1 and CDR2 are MDHEN and SYDVKM. This CDR3 has 15 amino acids. Trimming left V 6 bases short and J 4 bases short, with 16 bases between. CDR3 sequence: CASRNSGARYNEQFF. CDR3 nucleotide sequence: TGTGCCAGCAGAAACTCGGGGGCCCGGTACAATGAGCAGTTCTTC. The complete variable domain, with remaining parts taken from reference TRBV28 and TRBJ2-1, reads DVKVTQSSRYLVKRTGEKVFLECVQDMDHENMFWYRQDPGLGLRLIYFSYDVKMKEKGDIPEGYSVSREKKERFSLILESASTNQTSMYLCASRNSGARYNEQFFGPGTRLTVL.

This clone was seen once. The chain carries TRBV15 and TRBJ2-7, with 7 bases lining up with TRBD2. The CDR3 has 17 residues. The V gene's germline CDR1 is LNHNV and CDR2 YYDKDF (reference sequence). The V gene end was trimmed by 0 bases and the J gene end by 2 bases; junction bases not matched to a gene: 10. CDR3 bases: TGTGCCACCAGCAGAGATTATAATAGCGGGCTGACCTACGAGCAGTACTTC. Its protein product is CATSRDYNSGLTYEQYF.

This chain connects TRBV19 to TRBJ2-1, with D possibly being TRBD2 (6 bases). Germline V gives CDR1 LNHDA, CDR2 SQIVND (reference sequence). Trimming took off 4 bases at V and 4 bases at J, with 8 bases between the two ends. The CDR3 totals 13 residues. CDR3 sequence: CASSTGLYNEQFF. CDR3 in DNA: TGTGCCAGTAGTACGGGACTTTACAATGAGCAGTTCTTC.

J is TRBJ2-5 and V is TRBV14, with no clear D. Near its end, the DNA agrees better with TRBJ2-7, so the J call may be wrong. Germline V lookup: CDR1 SGHDN, CDR2 FVKESK. The CDR3 extends over 14 amino acids. DNA of the CDR3: TGTGCCAGCAGCCTCATTGCACAAGCCTACGAGCAGTACTTC. Its protein is CASSLIAQAYEQYF.

The rearrangement uses TRBV7-8 and TRBJ1-4; D remains ambiguous. The length of the CDR3 is 13 residues. CDR1 and CDR2 (germline): SGHVS, FQNEAQ. V was shortened by 5 bases and J by 8 bases, with 12 bases between the two germline ends. The CDR3 DNA reads as TGTGCCAGCAGCCTCGAAGCTCGGGAAAAACTGTTTTTT. Its translation is CASSLEAREKLFF.

The rearrangement joins TRBV5-6 to TRBJ2-1; D perhaps matches TRBD2 (5 bases). The germline CDR1 and CDR2 sequences are SGHDT and YYEEEE. CDR3 size: 13 residues. Trimming took 3 bases from V and 9 from J, leaving 13 bases between them. The CDR3 is CASSYDYPGEQFF. Written as DNA, the CDR3 is TGTGCCAGCAGCTATGACTACCCTGGTGAGCAGTTCTTC. Full variable domain (rest looked up from reference TRBV5-6 and TRBJ2-1): DAGVTQSPTHLIKTRGQQVTLRCSPKSGHDTVSWYQQALGQGPQFIFQYYEEEERQRGNFPDRFSGHQFPNYSSELNVNALLLGDSALYLCASSYDYPGEQFFGPGTRLTVL.

A single count supports this clone. The chain combines TRBV7-8 with TRBJ2-7; TRBD2 agrees at 7 bases. V gave up 10 bases and J gave up 0 bases; unmatched junction bases: 15. The CDR3 runs to 16 residues. CDR1 is SGHVS, CDR2 FQNEAQ, per germline. The CDR3 DNA reads TGTGCCACGCCGGGGGGTCGAGGTGAACACTCCTACGAGCAGTACTTC. As protein: CATPGGRGEHSYEQYF.

This clone is a singleton in its sample. This chain uses TRBV7-2 with TRBJ1-1, with 9 bases aligning to TRBD1. Germline V CDR1 and CDR2: SGHTA, FQGNSA. The CDR3 has 16 amino acids. Trimming at V came to 5 bases and at J to 4 bases, leaving 11 bases not matched to a gene. Here the CDR3 reads CASSRPGTGSGTEAFF. CDR3 in DNA: TGTGCCAGCAGCCGTCCCGGGACAGGGTCAGGCACTGAAGCTTTCTTT.

The rearrangement uses TRBV10-3 and TRBJ2-1; 14 positions match TRBD2. The CDR3 has 20 residues. In germline, CDR1 is ENHRY, CDR2 SYGVKD. V was pared by 0 bases and J by 5 bases, with 12 bases of the junction left unmatched. CDR3 region: CAISESGPPGLAGVHNEQFF. DNA for the CDR3: TGTGCCATCAGTGAGTCGGGGCCTCCGGGACTAGCGGGAGTCCACAATGAGCAGTTCTTC.

This chain joins TRBV5-5 and TRBJ2-5; 11 bases match TRBD2. Germline V lookup: CDR1 SGHKS, CDR2 YYEKEE (reference sequence). Germline trimming cut 1 base from V and 1 base from J; bases unmatched to any gene: 0. The CDR3 has 15 residues. The DNA for the CDR3 is TGTGCCAGCAGCTTGCTAGCGGGAGGCCAAGAGACCCAGTACTTC. Residues: CASSLLAGGQETQYF.

V usage is TRBV4-3 and J usage is TRBJ2-1; the match to TRBD2 covers 11 bases. V lost 5 bases, J lost 6 bases, and 12 bases stayed unmatched. This CDR3 is 17 amino acids long. Per germline, CDR1 LGHNA and CDR2 YSLEER. CDR3 bases: TGCGCCAGCAGCTCCCCGGGTAGCGGGAGGGCCATCAATGAGCAGTTCTTC. The encoded protein is CASSSPGSGRAINEQFF.

Comment on this clone: Its ends do not fully match the called genes, so a read error is possible. The genes are TRBV5-1 and TRBJ1-5; D unresolved. This CDR3 is built from 15 residues. Germline-derived CDR1 and CDR2 are SGHRS and YFSETQ. As DNA, the CDR3 is TGCGCCAGCAGCCCGCTCGGGGTTAGCAATCAGCTCCAGCATTTT. Translated: CASSPLGVSNQLQHF.

The chain carries TRBV19 and TRBJ1-4; TRBD1 is a possible D gene (5 bases). Germline CDR1 and CDR2: LNHDA and SQIVND (reference sequence). Deletions cut 5 bases from V and 5 bases from J, with 15 bases between. CDR3 length equals 15 residues. The CDR3 sequence: CASSPTGTLNEKLFF. The CDR3 DNA follows: TGTGCCAGTAGTCCAACTGGGACCCTGAATGAAAAACTGTTTTTT.